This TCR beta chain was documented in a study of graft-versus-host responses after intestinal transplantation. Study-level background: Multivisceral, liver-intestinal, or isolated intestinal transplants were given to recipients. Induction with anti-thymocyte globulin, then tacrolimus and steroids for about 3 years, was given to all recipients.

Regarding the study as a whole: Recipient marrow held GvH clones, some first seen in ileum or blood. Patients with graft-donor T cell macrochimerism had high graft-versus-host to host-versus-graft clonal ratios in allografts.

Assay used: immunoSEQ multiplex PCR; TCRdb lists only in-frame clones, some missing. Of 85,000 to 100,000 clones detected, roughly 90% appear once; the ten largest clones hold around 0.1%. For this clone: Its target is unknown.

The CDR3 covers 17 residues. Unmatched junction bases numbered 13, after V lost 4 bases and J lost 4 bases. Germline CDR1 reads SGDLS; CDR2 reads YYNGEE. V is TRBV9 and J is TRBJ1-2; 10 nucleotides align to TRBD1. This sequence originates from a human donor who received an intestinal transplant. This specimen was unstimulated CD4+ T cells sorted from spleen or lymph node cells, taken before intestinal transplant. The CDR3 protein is CASSPWDRGVGSYGYTF. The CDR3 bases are TGTGCCAGCAGCCCCTGGGACAGGGGTGTCGGAAGCTATGGCTACACCTTC. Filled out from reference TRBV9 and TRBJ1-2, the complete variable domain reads DSGVTQTPKHLITATGQRVTLRCSPRSGDLSVYWYQQSLDQGLQFLIQYYNGEERAKGNILERFSAQQFPDLHSELNLSSLELGDSALYFCASSPWDRGVGSYGYTFGSGTRLTVV.